This is a list of T cell receptor beta chains from one sample in a study of control samples from healthy donors and cancer patients. Assay used: immunoSEQ multiplex PCR; TCRdb lists only in-frame clones, some missing. The table includes approximately 150,000 clones, more than 85% detected once. Sequences were obtained from blood. Source of these receptors: a woman under 40 in good health. CDR3s leave out the opening cysteine and the closing phenylalanine or tryptophan. The D gene is left open where the match is weak.

v_gene: TRBV27
j_gene: TRBJ2-2
d_gene: -
CDR3aa: ASSLSVRPYAGELF

v_gene: TRBV3-1/TRBV3-2
j_gene: TRBJ1-6
d_gene: -
CDR3aa: ASSRAGGYNSPLH

v_gene: TRBV5-1
j_gene: TRBJ2-1
d_gene: TRBD1
CDR3aa: ASSLPGGAPYNEQF

v_gene: TRBV7-3
j_gene: TRBJ2-2
d_gene: -
CDR3aa: ASSLGGGPGTGELF

v_gene: TRBV7-9
j_gene: TRBJ2-3
d_gene: -
CDR3aa: ASRGAIWTDTQY

v_gene: TRBV3-1/TRBV3-2
j_gene: TRBJ2-7
d_gene: -
CDR3aa: ASSQLTGVSYEQY

v_gene: TRBV24-1
j_gene: TRBJ2-3
d_gene: TRBD2
CDR3aa: ATSDPSTSGRQDTQY

v_gene: TRBV19
j_gene: TRBJ1-2
d_gene: -
CDR3aa: ASSTPAGIDYGYT

v_gene: TRBV28
j_gene: TRBJ2-7
d_gene: TRBD1
CDR3aa: ASSLWGDSYTYEQY

v_gene: TRBV14
j_gene: TRBJ2-4
d_gene: -
CDR3aa: ASSQDVGGAKNIQY

v_gene: TRBV7-2
j_gene: TRBJ2-6
d_gene: -
CDR3aa: ASSLGGSGANVLT